The 15 T cell receptor beta chains reported below all come from one sample, sequenced in a study of Ad26.COV2.S vaccination and SARS-CoV-2 variants. Clones were read by immunoSEQ multiplex PCR, and TCRdb kept only the in-frame ones, dropping some. The repertoire holds approximately 360,000 clones, with 80% to 90% as singletons. Described treatment: 15 to 20 received Ad26.COV2.S at low or high dose, single or two shots; about 5 received placebo; per-sample allocation not given. Samples were taken on day 63 after the first vaccine or placebo injection. The sequencing here drew on peripheral blood, taken in a trial of Ad26.COV2.S vaccine versus placebo. All receptors come from a person aged 18-65 years who received the Ad26.COV2.S COVID-19 vaccine or a placebo.

This clone was detected only a few times. The rearrangement uses TRBV11-3 and TRBJ2-1, with TRBD1 identical over 10 bases. CDR3 length: 16 residues. V shed 5 bases and J 4 bases; nucleotides not matched to a gene: 8. The germline V gene encodes CDR1 SGHNT and CDR2 YENEEA. CDR3 amino acids: CASSPRDRGSYNEQFF. The CDR3, as DNA: TGTGCCAGCAGCCCCCGGGACAGGGGTTCTTACAATGAGCAGTTCTTC. Full variable domain (missing parts from reference TRBV11-3 and TRBJ2-1): EAGVVQSPRYKIIEKKQPVAFWCNPISGHNTLYWYLQNLGQGPELLIRYENEEAVDDSQLPKDRFSAERLKGVDSTLKIQPAELGDSAVYLCASSPRDRGSYNEQFFGPGTRLTVL.

V is TRBV21-1 and J is TRBJ2-7. TRBV21-1 is deemed a pseudogene. There are 15 residues in the CDR3. CDR3 sequence: CASSKVWAPRYEQYF. The CDR3 DNA follows: TGTGCCAGCAGCAAAGTCTGGGCCCCGAGGTACGAGCAGTACTTC.

The V gene is TRBV9, the J gene TRBJ1-2; D not resolved. Germline CDR1 reads SGDLS; CDR2 reads YYNGEE. The germline V and J ends were trimmed by 3 bases and 0 bases, with 9 bases remaining between them. The CDR3 totals 14 residues. CDR3 bases: TGTGCCAGCAGCGCCCAGGTGACTAACTATGGCTACACCTTC. This encodes CASSAQVTNYGYTF.

CDR3 nucleotide sequence: TGTGCCAGTAGTAAACTAGCGGCTCCCTACAATGAGCAGTTCTTC. Amino acids: CASSKLAAPYNEQFF. This chain uses TRBV19 with TRBJ2-1, with TRBD2 matching 8 bases. CDR3 length: 15 residues. Per germline, CDR1 LNHDA and CDR2 SQIVND (reference sequence). Germline trimming cut 4 bases from V and 2 bases from J; bases unmatched to any gene: 4.

The sample holds one count of this clone. The V gene is TRBV7-9, the J gene TRBJ2-7; 11 bases align to TRBD2. Germline V gene lookup returns CDR1 SEHNR and CDR2 FQNEAQ (reference sequence). The length of the CDR3 is 16 residues. Trimming cost V 5 bases and J 0 bases; bases outside gene matches: 6. The CDR3 DNA is TGTGCCAGCAGCCCTCCTAGCGGGGGGCCCTCCTACGAGCAGTACTTC. Translated, it gives CASSPPSGGPSYEQYF.

This clone showed up just a few times. V gene TRBV5-1 combines with J gene TRBJ2-2; possibly TRBD1 for D (5 bases). Germline CDR1 is SGHRS and CDR2 is YFSETQ. V was trimmed by 2 bases and J by 6 bases, leaving 14 bases between them. The CDR3 has 15 amino acids. The CDR3 region is CASSFRGDTPGELFF. As DNA, the CDR3 is TGCGCCAGCAGCTTTAGGGGCGACACACCCGGGGAGCTGTTTTTT. The entire variable domain, with the rest obtained from reference TRBV5-1 and TRBJ2-2, is as follows: KAGVTQTPRYLIKTRGQQVTLSCSPISGHRSVSWYQQTPGQGLQFLFEYFSETQRNKGNFPGRFSGRQFSNSRSEMNVSTLELGDSALYLCASSFRGDTPGELFFGEGSRLTVL.

The V call is TRBV7-9, the J call TRBJ2-3, with no clear D. The CDR3 length is 14 residues. The germline CDR1 and CDR2 sequences are SEHNR and FQNEAQ (reference sequence). With 6 bases removed from V and 0 bases from J, the gap between germline ends came to 10 bases. The CDR3 sequence: CASRFQSSTDTQYF. The CDR3 DNA reads as TGTGCCAGCAGATTCCAGTCTAGCACAGATACGCAGTATTTT.

This chain joins TRBV6-1 and TRBJ1-5; the match to TRBD1 covers 8 bases. Germline V CDR1 and CDR2: MNHNS, SASEGT. This CDR3 region has 15 residues. Unmatched junction bases numbered 10, after V lost 1 base and J lost 11 bases. CDR3 sequence: CASSEDWGRGQAQHF. DNA for the CDR3: TGTGCCAGCAGTGAAGACTGGGGTCGGGGACAGGCCCAGCATTTT.

This chain uses TRBV7-3 with TRBJ2-5, with 13 bases lining up with TRBD2. Germline CDR1 reads SGHTA; CDR2 reads FQGTGA. The CDR3 contains 14 residues. After removal of 5 bases from V and 11 bases from J, the junction contained 8 bases not matched to a gene. DNA for the CDR3: TGTGCCAGCAGCCTAGGACTAGCGGGAGCCTCTCAGTACTTC. Translated: CASSLGLAGASQYF.

This clone is a singleton in its sample. The chain is built from TRBV6-2 or TRBV6-3 and TRBJ2-5, with D hard to call. V was cut by 2 bases and J by 9 bases, with 13 bases left in between. Germline CDR1 reads MNHEY; CDR2 reads SVGEGT. The CDR3 totals 13 residues. The CDR3 DNA is TGTGCCAGCAGTTACGGGCACGGCTGGGCCCAGTACTTC. It is translated as CASSYGHGWAQYF.

The chain couples TRBV7-9 to TRBJ2-3; a possible D gene is TRBD2 (6 bases). The V end was cut by 2 bases, the J end by 8 bases, with 20 bases between. This CDR3 has 16 residues. Germline V gene data show CDR1 as SEHNR and CDR2 as FQNEAQ (reference sequence). CDR3 loop: CASSLLSGPGLGTQYF. The CDR3, as DNA: TGTGCCAGCAGCTTACTTAGCGGCCCAGGGCTCGGTACGCAGTATTTT.

The V call is TRBV30, the J call TRBJ2-1; 9 nucleotides agree with TRBD1. The CDR3 length is 13 residues. V trimming: 0 bases; J trimming: 15 bases; junction bases outside the gene matches: 9. Per germline, CDR1 GTSNPN and CDR2 SVGIG (reference sequence). The CDR3 sequence: CAWSVTGTGWAFF. The CDR3 bases are TGTGCCTGGAGTGTAACCGGGACAGGGTGGGCGTTCTTC.

The V call is TRBV5-1, the J call TRBJ2-3; D gene uncertain. V lost 4 bases, J lost 0 bases, and 6 bases lay in between. CDR1 and CDR2 (germline): SGHRS, YFSETQ. The CDR3 sequence is 13 residues long. CDR3 DNA: TGCGCCAGCAGCCCGGACAGCACAGATACGCAGTATTTT. Residues: CASSPDSTDTQYF.

The chain employs TRBV5-1 and TRBJ2-5, with 9 bases identical to TRBD1. This CDR3 has 14 amino acids. V lost 3 bases and J lost 5; bases outside the gene matches: 5. From germline, CDR1 is SGHRS and CDR2 YFSETQ. Here the CDR3 reads CASSYTGGVETQYF. The DNA for the CDR3 is TGCGCCAGCAGCTATACAGGGGGCGTGGAGACCCAGTACTTC.

The chain recombines TRBV11-2 with TRBJ2-7; no definite D call. This CDR3 has 13 amino acids. Germline CDR1 and CDR2: SGHAT and FQNNGV. V gave up 6 bases and J gave up 4 bases, with 13 bases separating them. In DNA form, the CDR3 reads TGTGCCAGCAGTTCCACCTCCACATACGAGCAGTACTTC. This translates into CASSSTSTYEQYF.